This T cell receptor beta chain was sequenced during a study of ipilimumab plus nivolumab after autologous stem cell transplantation listed by TCRdb under 2021. In the study overall: The median number of doses received by trial patients was about 5 for ipilimumab and 8 for nivolumab. The DLBCL cohort included primary refractory and relapsed disease, with 18-month progression-free survival of about 86% and 29% respectively. Patients in the trial were undergoing autologous transplant and had high-risk diffuse large B cell lymphoma, mature T cell lymphoma, or multiple myeloma. Some 34 patients made up the trial's intent-to-treat population. What the work shows at the level of the full study, not this receptor alone: The authors stated that profiles of the T cell receptor repertoire, regulatory T cell phenotype and gut microbiota provided a biologic rationale for studying this approach further. Combined checkpoint inhibition as post-transplant consolidation was concluded by the authors to appear tolerable.

CDR1 is given as MGHRA and CDR2 as YSYEKL, both from the germline V gene. V is cut by 1 base and J by 4 bases, and the space between the germline ends is 16 bases. The CDR3, cysteine through phenylalanine, is 16 amino acids long. The entry retains the CDR3 DNA only, 48 bases that are in frame from base 1. Checkpoint therapy began 14 to 28 days after autologous transplant, with ipilimumab given at 1 mg/kg intravenously on day 1 of selected weeks. Patients received nivolumab at 3 mg/kg intravenously on day 1 of weeks 1, 4, 7, 10, and every two weeks through week 26. This was a Phase Ib clinical trial that tested ipilimumab plus nivolumab, given as combined checkpoint inhibition, for consolidation following autologous stem cell transplantation. Preparation of the library involved the immunoSEQ multiplex PCR assay. TCRdb provides this immuneACCESS table in a form limited to in-frame rearrangements. Some clones are lacking; in checked studies, under half of them reflect an unresolved V gene, and why the rest are absent is not known. Across this sample there are more than 9,500 clones, with more than 65% seen only once. Roughly 27% of the sample lies in the top ten.

This clone was seen a few times. Its target antigen remains unknown. No base quality values were provided; no much bigger clone lies one nucleotide off. The sequencing used PBMCs, collected in a trial of ipilimumab plus nivolumab as post-transplant consolidation. This receptor was obtained from a male donor with diffuse large B-cell lymphoma. Recombination joined TRBV4-1 with TRBJ1-1; the D gene is perhaps TRBD1, on 5 matching bases. Here is the DNA: TGCGCCAGCAGCCAAGGGTGGGGCGGGGGTGGCACTGAAGCTTTCTTT. This sequence encodes CASSQGWGGGGTEAFF.